This entry lists 11 T cell receptor beta chains sequenced from one sample in a study of cytomegalovirus exposure and HLA in healthy donors. It was with 60 Vbeta and 13 Jbeta primers that the PCR ran. Assay: immunoSEQ multiplex PCR; the TCRdb copy retains only in-frame clones and omits some. The data contain around 130,000 clones, roughly 62% of them singletons. The sample taken for sequencing was PBMCs. Receptors were obtained from a man in his thirties or forties in good health and CMV-seropositive.

This clone occurred once. This chain uses TRBV18 with TRBJ1-5; weak D call: TRBD1 (6 bases). The CDR3 loop spans 13 amino acids. V lost 3 bases to trimming and J lost 7 bases, with 10 bases between them. Looked up from germline, CDR1 is KGHSH and CDR2 is LQKENI. The CDR3 DNA sequence: TGTGCCAGCTCACCCGCGGGGGCCCAGCCCCAGCATTTT. Amino acids: CASSPAGAQPQHF.

Of note for this clone: Other nucleotide sequences in the sample specify the same CDR3. The chain links TRBV6-6 to TRBJ2-7, with TRBD2 identical over 9 bases. Trimming took 2 bases from V and 2 from J; bases not matched to a gene: 1. Per the germline V gene, CDR1 is MNHNY and CDR2 is SVGAGI (reference sequence). This CDR3 has 14 residues. Written as DNA, the CDR3 is TGTGCCAGCAGTTACGCGGGAGGGGCCTACGAGCAGTACTTC. Protein product: CASSYAGGAYEQYF.

V gene TRBV4-1 combines with J gene TRBJ2-7, with TRBD1 matching 9 bases. The CDR3 covers 19 residues. Germline lookup yields CDR1 MGHRA and CDR2 YSYEKL. J lost 0 bases, V lost 6 bases, and 18 bases had no gene match. The CDR3, as DNA: TGCGCCAGCAGTCTTACCGCTCTTACAACAGGGGGCGACTCCTACGAGCAGTACTTC. It translates to CASSLTALTTGGDSYEQYF.

The chain has TRBV27 and TRBJ2-5; tentative D call: TRBD2 (6 bases). In germline, CDR1 is MNHEY, CDR2 SMNVEV (reference sequence). The CDR3 covers 13 residues. Trimming pared 6 bases from V and 2 bases from J, leaving 10 bases between. The CDR3 is CASSPGVQETQYF. CDR3 bases: TGTGCCAGCAGCCCGGGAGTACAAGAGACCCAGTACTTC.

The chain combines TRBV4-2 with TRBJ2-7; TRBD1 is a possible D gene (6 bases). Deletions cut 6 bases from V and 5 bases from J, with 23 bases between. CDR1 and CDR2 (germline): LGHNA, YNFKEQ. The CDR3 extends over 16 amino acids. This chain's CDR3 is CASRKTGSRSPHEQYF. The CDR3 DNA reads TGTGCCAGCAGAAAGACAGGTTCAAGATCGCCCCACGAGCAGTACTTC.

The rearrangement links TRBV5-6 to TRBJ1-6; no definite D call. CDR1 and CDR2 from the germline V gene are SGHDT and YYEEEE. The V and J ends lost 1 base and 5 bases respectively, with 10 bases between them. This CDR3 is built from 15 residues. The CDR3 loop reads CASSLPLRDNSPLHF. CDR3 in DNA: TGTGCCAGCAGCTTGCCTTTGAGGGATAATTCACCCCTCCACTTT.

The rearrangement joins TRBV2 to TRBJ2-3; D is perhaps TRBD2 (5 bases). Germline V gene lookup returns CDR1 SNHLY and CDR2 FYNNEI. Trimming pared 6 bases from V and 1 base from J, leaving 5 bases between. This CDR3 has 12 residues. The CDR3 loop reads CASREGTDTQYF. CDR3 nucleotides: TGTGCCAGCAGGGAGGGCACAGATACGCAGTATTTT. The full variable domain, its missing parts supplied by reference TRBV2 and TRBJ2-3, is EPEVTQTPSHQVTQMGQEVILRCVPISNHLYFYWYRQILGQKVEFLVSFYNNEISEKSEIFDDQFSVERPDGSNFTLKIRSTKLEDSAMYFCASREGTDTQYFGPGTRLTVL.

The chain employs TRBV9 and TRBJ2-1; weak D call: TRBD1 (5 bases). V was clipped by 5 bases and J by 3 bases, with 18 bases between them. Germline V lookup: CDR1 SGDLS, CDR2 YYNGEE. CDR3 length: 16 residues. CDR3 region: CASSHSQGPLYNEQFF. Written as DNA, the CDR3 is TGTGCCAGCAGTCATAGTCAGGGCCCCCTCTACAATGAGCAGTTCTTC.

This CDR3 reads CASRTGNLGEQYF. The DNA for the CDR3 is TGTGCCAGCAGAACAGGGAATTTAGGCGAGCAGTACTTC. This sequence joins TRBV6-6 and TRBJ2-7, with TRBD1 as a possible D gene (6 bases). Trimming pared 6 bases from V and 6 bases from J, leaving 15 bases between. The CDR3 consists of 13 residues. The germline V gene has CDR1 MNHNY and CDR2 SVGAGI (reference sequence).

A few counts support this clone. This rearrangement joins TRBV2 to TRBJ2-6, with 8 positions matching TRBD1. CDR3 length: 17 amino acids. Germline values: CDR1 SNHLY, CDR2 FYNNEI. The J segment lost 0 bases and the V segment lost 5 bases, leaving 6 bases of the junction unmatched. The CDR3 here is CASSSGTGLSGANVLTF. The CDR3 coding sequence is TGTGCCAGCAGTTCCGGGACAGGACTCTCTGGGGCCAACGTCCTGACTTTC. Drawing the rest from reference TRBV2 and TRBJ2-6, the complete variable domain is EPEVTQTPSHQVTQMGQEVILRCVPISNHLYFYWYRQILGQKVEFLVSFYNNEISEKSEIFDDQFSVERPDGSNFTLKIRSTKLEDSAMYFCASSSGTGLSGANVLTFGAGSRLTVL.

Here the CDR3 reads CASSEAGRGLLSYTF. The CDR3 DNA sequence: TGTGCCAGCAGTGAAGCTGGCCGGGGGTTACTGAGCTACACCTTC. This chain connects TRBV6-1 to TRBJ1-2, with D perhaps TRBD1 (5 bases). Trimming took 0 bases from V and 9 from J, leaving 17 bases between them. Germline-derived CDR1 and CDR2 are MNHNS and SASEGT. There are 15 residues in the CDR3.